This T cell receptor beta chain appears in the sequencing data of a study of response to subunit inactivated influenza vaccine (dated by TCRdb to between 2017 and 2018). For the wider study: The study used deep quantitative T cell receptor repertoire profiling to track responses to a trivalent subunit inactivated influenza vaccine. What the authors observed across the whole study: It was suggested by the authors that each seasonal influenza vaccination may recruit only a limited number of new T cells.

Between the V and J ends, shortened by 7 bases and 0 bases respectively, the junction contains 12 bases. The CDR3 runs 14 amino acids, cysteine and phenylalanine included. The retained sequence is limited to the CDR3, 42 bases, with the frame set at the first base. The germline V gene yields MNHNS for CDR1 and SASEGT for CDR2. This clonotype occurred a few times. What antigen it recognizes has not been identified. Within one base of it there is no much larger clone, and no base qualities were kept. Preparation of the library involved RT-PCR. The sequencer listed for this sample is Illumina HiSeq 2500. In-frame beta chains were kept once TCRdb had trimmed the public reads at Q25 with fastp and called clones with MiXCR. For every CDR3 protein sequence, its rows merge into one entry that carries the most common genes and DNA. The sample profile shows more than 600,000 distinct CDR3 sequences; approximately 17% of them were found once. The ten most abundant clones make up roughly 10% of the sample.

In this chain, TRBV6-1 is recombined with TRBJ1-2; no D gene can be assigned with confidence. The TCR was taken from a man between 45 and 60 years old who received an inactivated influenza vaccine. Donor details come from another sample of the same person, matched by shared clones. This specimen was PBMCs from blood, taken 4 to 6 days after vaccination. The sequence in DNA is TGTGCCAGCACTACCGGGATGCCTAACTATGGCTACACCTTC. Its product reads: CASTTGMPNYGYTF.